This T cell receptor (beta chain) was captured in a study of human T cells and chemical hapten exposure. As for the study in general: Donors were sensitized with 2% DPC on the upper inner arm.

Described time point: patch test 3, about 24 weeks after DPC sensitization. Treatment noted: therapeutic diphenylcyclopropenone sensitization with weekly scalp DPC. This CDR3 has 19 residues. Between the trimmed V and J ends, which lost 4 bases and 2 bases, there was a span of 27 bases. The V gene's germline CDR1 is MNHEY and CDR2 SVGEGT. The study, taken as a whole, reports: Patch test score was positively correlated with the counts of TCRs that had expanded at PT1.

Per the original methods: Across samples, TCR counts had a median of roughly 98,000 and ranged from about 20,000 to 750,000. A single record per CDR3 protein comes from TCRdb applying MiXCR to the RACE reads. TCRdb, not the authors, supplied the V and J calls. The table shows tens of thousands of distinct CDR3 sequences, with approximately 13% occurring only once. This clonotype was seen ten or more times. Antigen unknown. The sample consisted of whole blood, taken in connection with sensitization to the hapten diphenylcyclopropenone (DPC). This clonotype was obtained from a man aged 25-45 years with alopecia areata. Some clones in this sample may be carry-over from other donors' samples. The chain employs TRBV6-2 or TRBV6-3 and TRBJ2-7; tentative D call: TRBD2 (5 bases). The CDR3 loop reads CASSFEAEGSRLLPYEQYF. DNA for the CDR3: TGTGCCAGCAGTTTCGAAGCAGAGGGAAGTCGGCTCCTACCCTACGAGCAGTACTTC.